These 21 T cell receptor beta chains originate from one sample sequenced in a study of T cells after yellow fever vaccination. TCRdb called the 5' RACE reads again in MiXCR, with one record for every CDR3 protein. There are 250,000 or so distinct CDR3 sequences in the sample; more than 3.5% occur only once, and over 15% lies in the top ten. Here the sequenced sample was PBMCs, taken 15 days after the yellow fever booster vaccination. The receptors derive from a man younger than 35 who received the YFV17D yellow fever vaccine.

In this sample, this clonotype turned up many times. The chain carries TRBV4-1 and TRBJ1-2; D gene uncertain. Trimming removed 1 base at V and 0 bases at J, with 12 bases between. Per the germline V gene, CDR1 is MGHRA and CDR2 is YSYEKL. The CDR3 is 16 amino acids. Here the CDR3 DNA reads TGCGCCAGCAGCCAAGGACCCCAGGAATCTAACTATGGCTACACCTTC. This sequence encodes CASSQGPQESNYGYTF.

This clonotype was recorded many times. This rearrangement joins TRBV5-1 to TRBJ1-1, with D perhaps TRBD1 (5 bases). CDR1 and CDR2 from the germline V gene are SGHRS and YFSETQ. CDR3 length equals 13 residues. V lost 2 bases and J 10 bases, leaving 15 bases between the germline ends. The CDR3 sequence: CASSFGATTGAFF. In DNA form, the CDR3 reads TGCGCCAGCAGCTTTGGGGCTACAACGGGAGCTTTCTTT.

The rearrangement links TRBV13 to TRBJ2-1; 10 nucleotides align to TRBD2. CDR1 and CDR2 (germline): PRHDT, FYEKMQ (reference sequence). Trimming removed 7 bases from V and 0 bases from J; junction bases left unmatched: 3. The CDR3 sequence is 15 residues long. CDR3 protein: CASTERGGSYNEQFF. CDR3 bases: TGTGCCAGCACTGAGCGGGGGGGCTCCTACAATGAGCAGTTCTTC.

This clonotype was seen many times. The genes are TRBV20-1 and TRBJ2-1; 7 bases are shared with TRBD2. Germline-derived CDR1 and CDR2 are DFQATT and SNEGSKA (reference sequence). V was clipped by 5 bases and J by 4 bases; unmatched bases: 11. The CDR3 length is 15 residues. This chain's CDR3 is CSAPGGRGRYNEQFF. The CDR3 region has the DNA TGCAGTGCTCCAGGTGGGCGGGGGAGGTACAATGAGCAGTTCTTC.

The table lists this clonotype with many counts. The V call is TRBV11-2, the J call TRBJ1-1, with D perhaps TRBD1 (5 bases). This CDR3 spans 17 amino acids. V shed 0 bases and J shed 0 bases, with 14 bases lying between them. Germline V gene lookup returns CDR1 SGHAT and CDR2 FQNNGV. CDR3 nucleotide sequence: TGTGCCAGCAGCTTAGATTCGGCAGGGTCGATGAACACTGAAGCTTTCTTT. This translates into CASSLDSAGSMNTEAFF.

This clonotype was observed many times. The CDR3 sequence: CASSQEGRGRGAFF. Written as DNA, the CDR3 is TGTGCCAGCAGCCAAGAAGGCAGGGGGCGAGGAGCTTTCTTT. The V and J genes are TRBV3-1 and TRBJ1-1, with TRBD1 matching over 8 bases. This CDR3 region has 14 residues. Germline V CDR1 and CDR2: LGHDT, YNNKEL (reference sequence). V gave up 0 bases and J gave up 10 bases; unmatched junction bases: 7.

This clonotype was seen ten or more times. The chain joins TRBV18 to TRBJ2-1, with D unresolved. Germline CDR1 is KGHSH and CDR2 is LQKENI. This CDR3 contains 16 residues. Trimming left V 6 bases short and J 0 bases short, with 15 bases between. The CDR3, as DNA: TGTGCCAGCTCGTCCCGGTCCGATAACTCCTACAATGAGCAGTTCTTC. Translated, it gives CASSSRSDNSYNEQFF.

This clonotype was seen a handful of times. The chain has TRBV25-1 and TRBJ1-5; D is ambiguous. Trimming removed 3 bases from V and 4 bases from J, with 4 bases in between. The CDR3 totals 12 residues. Germline V gene data show CDR1 as MGHDK and CDR2 as SYGVNS. CDR3 region: CASSERNQPQHF. CDR3 nucleotide sequence: TGTGCCAGCAGTGAGAGGAATCAGCCCCAGCATTTT.

This clonotype was detected many times. This chain joins TRBV12-3 or TRBV12-4 and TRBJ1-5, with D possibly being TRBD1 (6 bases). The CDR3 spans 15 residues. With 7 bases removed from V and 4 bases from J, the gap between germline ends came to 17 bases. The CDR3 DNA sequence: TGTGCCAGCAAGAGAGCCGGGACACCGAATCAGCCCCAGCATTTT. Translated: CASKRAGTPNQPQHF.

This clonotype was picked up many times. The rearrangement uses TRBV4-1 and TRBJ2-5; D gene uncertain. Germline CDR1 and CDR2: MGHRA and YSYEKL. The CDR3 is 15 residues long. V lost 3 bases, J lost 1 base, and 12 bases lay in between. The CDR3 nucleotides are TGCGCCAGCAGCCACCCGGGTGGCGGCCAAGAGACCCAGTACTTC. The encoded protein is CASSHPGGGQETQYF.

This clonotype was recorded many times. This chain connects TRBV15 to TRBJ2-7, with D maybe TRBD1 (5 bases). The germline V gene has CDR1 LNHNV and CDR2 YYDKDF (reference sequence). The CDR3 is 14 amino acids. The germline V and J ends were trimmed by 5 bases and 2 bases, with 13 bases remaining between them. Here the CDR3 DNA reads TGTGCCACCAGCCCGCGGCAGGGCCCCTACGAGCAGTACTTC. Translating it yields CATSPRQGPYEQYF.

Many counts were recorded for this clonotype. J is TRBJ2-7 and V is TRBV20-1, with D possibly TRBD1 on 5 matching bases. Trimming removed 3 bases from V and 3 bases from J, with 12 bases in between. Germline V gene data show CDR1 as DFQATT and CDR2 as SNEGSKA (reference sequence). This CDR3 comprises 13 residues. In DNA, the CDR3 is TGCAGTGCTAGGGTAGACAGCAACTACGAGCAGTACTTC. This codes for CSARVDSNYEQYF.

This clonotype was recorded many times. The chain carries TRBV7-2 and TRBJ2-1, with TRBD2 matching 7 bases. The CDR3 spans 18 residues. V lost 2 bases to trimming and J lost 3 bases; unmatched junction nucleotides: 13. CDR1 and CDR2 (germline): SGHTA, FQGNSA. CDR3 in amino acids: CASSLNLLLSGVYNEQFF. CDR3 in DNA: TGTGCCAGCAGCTTAAACTTGCTTCTAAGCGGGGTCTACAATGAGCAGTTCTTC.

In its sample, this clonotype was seen many times. The chain carries TRBV2 and TRBJ2-2; D uncertain. Germline CDR1 SNHLY, CDR2 FYNNEI. Trimming took 8 bases from V and 4 from J, leaving 8 bases between them. This CDR3 is 12 amino acids long. CDR3 nucleotides: TGTGCCAGCGCGGAGCTCACCGGGGAGCTGTTTTTT. It specifies CASAELTGELFF.

Many counts were recorded for this clonotype. The chain recombines TRBV7-9 with TRBJ2-1; possibly TRBD1 for D (5 bases). Germline CDR1 SEHNR, CDR2 FQNEAQ (reference sequence). CDR3 length: 15 residues. V gave up 2 bases and J gave up 5 bases, with 13 bases separating them. In DNA form, the CDR3 reads TGTGCCAGCAGCTTAATTGCAGGGCAGGACAATGAGCAGTTCTTC. Translation gives CASSLIAGQDNEQFF.

This clonotype was counted ten times or more. This chain links TRBV12-5 with TRBJ2-3, with a possible D match to TRBD2 (6 bases). Trimming took 9 bases from V and 4 from J, leaving 11 bases between them. The CDR3 contains 12 residues. Per germline, CDR1 LGHNT and CDR2 FRNRAP. For the CDR3, the DNA is TGTGCTAGCCGCCCGGGAGCAGATACGCAGTATTTT. It specifies CASRPGADTQYF.

This clonotype was picked up a small number of times. This clone may be a read error of a much larger clone one base away. This sequence joins TRBV11-3 and TRBJ2-1, with 8 positions matching TRBD2. The CDR3 sequence is 15 residues long. CDR1 and CDR2 from the germline V gene are SGHNT and YENEEA. Trimming removed 1 base from V and 4 bases from J; junction bases left unmatched: 3. The CDR3: CASSLVAGRYNEQFF. The CDR3, as DNA: TGTGCCAGCAGCTTAGTAGCGGGGCGATACAATGAGCAGTTCTTC.

The V call is TRBV4-2, the J call TRBJ1-4, with 10 bases that match TRBD1. This CDR3 is built from 17 residues. CDR1 and CDR2 from the germline V gene are LGHNA and YNFKEQ. With 4 bases clipped from V and 0 bases from J, the junction kept 5 bases outside the gene matches. The chain's CDR3 is CASSPGQGPATNEKLFF. The CDR3, as DNA: TGTGCCAGCAGCCCGGGACAGGGGCCCGCAACTAATGAAAAACTGTTTTTT.

This clonotype was counted many times. The chain is built from TRBV28 and TRBJ2-7; TRBD1 matches at 10 bases. Germline V gives CDR1 MDHEN, CDR2 SYDVKM. V lost 11 bases and J lost 9; bases outside the gene matches: 7. This CDR3 has 11 residues. This chain's CDR3 is CAAGTGAGQYF. The CDR3, as DNA: TGTGCCGCGGGGACAGGGGCGGGGCAGTACTTC.

CDR3 region: CASSSPDRGQRGYTF. The CDR3 bases are TGTGCCAGCAGCAGCCCGGACAGGGGGCAGCGCGGCTACACCTTC. The V gene is TRBV6-5, the J gene TRBJ1-2, with 11 bases matching TRBD1. Germline trimming cut 6 bases from V and 8 bases from J; bases unmatched to any gene: 11. Germline V gene lookup returns CDR1 MNHEY and CDR2 SVGAGI. The CDR3 runs to 15 residues.

This clonotype was recorded a few times. The rearrangement links TRBV4-1 to TRBJ2-1; D possibly uses TRBD1 or TRBD2 (5 bases each). CDR3 size: 16 residues. Germline V gene data show CDR1 as MGHRA and CDR2 as YSYEKL. The V gene lost 3 bases and the J gene lost 0 bases, with 12 bases spanning the gap. The CDR3 sequence is CASSQTGASSYNEQFF. In DNA form, the CDR3 reads TGCGCCAGCAGCCAGACCGGGGCGAGCTCCTACAATGAGCAGTTCTTC.